Listed below are T cell receptor beta chains from one sample, sequenced in a study of beta chain features in type 1 diabetes. Data came from immunoSEQ multiplex PCR; TCRdb stores just in-frame clones and leaves some out. The table lists about 140,000 clones, about 7.1% of them singletons. Sequenced: central memory CD4+ T cells from blood. These receptors were collected from a woman under 40 in good health. CDR3s include the opening cysteine and the closing phenylalanine or tryptophan. The order of the fields is D gene, J gene, clone size, CDR3 length, V gene, CDR3 DNA, CDR3 protein. A D gene is named only where the DNA matches it firmly. Clone size is given for some rows only: seen once, a few or many times, or a class if the clone is expanded.

d_gene: TRBD1
j_gene: TRBJ1-2
abundance: .
len: 13
v_gene: TRBV28
CDR3nt: TGTGCCAGCTCCGGGACAGCTAACTATGGCTACACCTTC
CDR3aa: CASSGTANYGYTF

d_gene: .
j_gene: TRBJ2-7
abundance: .
len: 16
v_gene: TRBV6-5
CDR3nt: TGTGCCAGCAGTTCCACCAGTGGGGGGTCCTCCTACGAGCAGTACTTC
CDR3aa: CASSSTSGGSSYEQYF

d_gene: .
j_gene: TRBJ2-1
abundance: many
len: 14
v_gene: TRBV18
CDR3nt: TGTGCCAGCTCAACGGGACTGCAAGGCAATGAGCAGTTCTTC
CDR3aa: CASSTGLQGNEQFF

d_gene: .
j_gene: TRBJ2-1
abundance: many
len: 14
v_gene: TRBV4-3
CDR3nt: TGCGCCAGCATATTGGTGAGGAATTACAATGAGCAGTTCTTC
CDR3aa: CASILVRNYNEQFF

d_gene: TRBD1
j_gene: TRBJ1-5
abundance: .
len: 15
v_gene: TRBV18
CDR3nt: TGTGCCAGCTCCGTAGAAGGGACAGGCAATCAGCCCCAGCATTTT
CDR3aa: CASSVEGTGNQPQHF

d_gene: .
j_gene: TRBJ2-1
abundance: few
len: 12
v_gene: TRBV7-2
CDR3nt: TGTGCCAGCAGCAACCCTAGTGTTGAGCAGTTCTTC
CDR3aa: CASSNPSVEQFF

d_gene: TRBD1
j_gene: TRBJ1-5
abundance: .
len: 15
v_gene: TRBV2
CDR3nt: TGTGCCAGCAGTAGGGGGCGGGATAGCAATCAGCCCCAGCATTTT
CDR3aa: CASSRGRDSNQPQHF

d_gene: .
j_gene: TRBJ1-5
abundance: .
len: 15
v_gene: TRBV6-1
CDR3nt: TGTGCCAGCAGTGAAGCTCGAGGAAACAATCAGCCCCAGCATTTT
CDR3aa: CASSEARGNNQPQHF

d_gene: TRBD2
j_gene: TRBJ2-1
abundance: once
len: 17
v_gene: TRBV4-2
CDR3nt: TGTGCCAGCAGCCAAGTGGGGACTAGCGGGAGAGGTAATGAGCAGTTCTTC
CDR3aa: CASSQVGTSGRGNEQFF

d_gene: TRBD2
j_gene: TRBJ2-5
abundance: many
len: 13
v_gene: TRBV29-1
CDR3nt: TGCAGCGCCCTAGCGGGGGGACAAGAGACCCAGTACTTC
CDR3aa: CSALAGGQETQYF

d_gene: TRBD2
j_gene: TRBJ2-1
abundance: few
len: 17
v_gene: TRBV7-9
CDR3nt: TGTGCCAGCAGCTCCACGACTAGCAGCCAGCATTACAATGAGCAGTTCTTC
CDR3aa: CASSSTTSSQHYNEQFF

d_gene: .
j_gene: TRBJ2-7
abundance: .
len: 16
v_gene: TRBV18
CDR3nt: TGTGCCAGCACCCCAGGTAGGGCCGGAGGCGTCCACGAGCAGTACTTC
CDR3aa: CASTPGRAGGVHEQYF

d_gene: .
j_gene: TRBJ1-1
abundance: .
len: 15
v_gene: TRBV6-6
CDR3nt: TGTGCCAGCAGTTACTCATTAGGGGGGAACACTGAAGCTTTCTTT
CDR3aa: CASSYSLGGNTEAFF

d_gene: TRBD1
j_gene: TRBJ2-3
abundance: many
len: 19
v_gene: TRBV7-9
CDR3nt: TGTGCCAGCAGCTTAGTTCCCGGGACAGGGGATTACCGCACAGATACGCAGTATTTT
CDR3aa: CASSLVPGTGDYRTDTQYF

d_gene: .
j_gene: TRBJ2-7
abundance: .
len: 14
v_gene: TRBV19
CDR3nt: TGTGCCAGTAGCGAAACATGGGGCCCCTACGAGCAGTACTTC
CDR3aa: CASSETWGPYEQYF

d_gene: .
j_gene: TRBJ2-7
abundance: .
len: 14
v_gene: TRBV14
CDR3nt: TGTGCCAGCAGCCAAGTAGCGTACGGGTACGAGCAGTACTTC
CDR3aa: CASSQVAYGYEQYF